This is a list of T cell receptor beta chains from one sample in a study of CD8+CD57+ T cells in acquired aplastic anemia. TCRdb reprocessed the reads via MiXCR and lists one record per CDR3 protein. Of about 250,000 distinct CDR3 sequences in the sample, around 45% are singletons; the top ten hold less than 9%. Sequenced: sorted CD4+, CD8+, or CD8+CD57+ T cells (not recorded which) from PBMCs. The source of these receptors is a human donor with aplastic anemia. Both conserved end residues are part of each CDR3. D genes are given only for firm matches. Size values are once, few and many counts, or a class for expanded clones, and some rows have none.

many	TRBJ1-2	.	TRBV9	TGTGCCAGCAGCGTTCGGGCGGATGGCTACACCTTC	CASSVRADGYTF
few	TRBJ1-2	.	TRBV12-3/TRBV12-4	TGTGCCAGCACCACACAGGGTGTAGGTGGCTACACCTTC	CASTTQGVGGYTF
.	TRBJ2-3	.	TRBV24-1	TGTGCCACCAGTCCCGCGCCTGGCACAGATACGCAGTATTTT	CATSPAPGTDTQYF
.	TRBJ2-7	.	TRBV2	TGTGCCAGCAGTGAAACAGGGATCTCCTACGAGCAGTACTTC	CASSETGISYEQYF
many	TRBJ1-1	.	TRBV13	TGTGCCAGCAGCTTTGCCCAGAACAGGACTGAAGCTTTCTTT	CASSFAQNRTEAFF
.	TRBJ2-1	.	TRBV5-6	TGTGCCGGCAGTCCGCCGGAGTTGCCCTACAATGAGCAGTTCTTC	CAGSPPELPYNEQFF
.	TRBJ2-1	.	TRBV7-6	TGTGCCAGAGCAAGAGCGGACTACAATGAGCAGTTCTTC	CARARADYNEQFF
.	TRBJ1-5	TRBD1	TRBV6-5	TGTGCCAGCACCACCGGTGCCGGGACAGGGGGACACGAGCATTTT	CASTTGAGTGGHEHF
.	TRBJ2-7	.	TRBV7-2	TGTGCCAGCAGCCAGCAGAGGGCGTACGAGCAGTACTTC	CASSQQRAYEQYF
.	TRBJ2-3	TRBD2	TRBV10-3	TGTGCCATCAGTGAGACTAGCGGGCGCTCAGATACGCAGTATTTT	CAISETSGRSDTQYF
.	TRBJ1-2	.	TRBV7-9	TGTGCCAGCAGCTCTATCACAGGCGCTGGAAACACCTTC	CASSSITGAGNTF
.	TRBJ2-7	TRBD1	TRBV29-1	TGCAGCGTCGATCCGGCAGGGGGCTATGGCGAGCAGTACTTC	CSVDPAGGYGEQYF
many	TRBJ1-1	.	TRBV20-1	TGCAGTGCTAGAACATTGAACACTGAAGCTTTCTTT	CSARTLNTEAFF
.	TRBJ1-5	TRBD1	TRBV4-1	TGCGCCAGCAGCCAAGTGGGAACAGGGGATCAGCCCCAGCATTTT	CASSQVGTGDQPQHF
many	TRBJ2-3	TRBD2	TRBV29-1	TGCAGCGTTGAAAGACTAGCGAGTTTCACAGATACGCAGTATTTT	CSVERLASFTDTQYF
many	TRBJ2-1	.	TRBV9	TGTGCCAGCAGCGCTACCGGGACTTTCGATGACAATGAGCAGTTCTTC	CASSATGTFDDNEQFF
.	TRBJ1-4	TRBD1	TRBV2	TGTGCCAGCGTGACAGGGGTTAATGAAAAACTGTTTTTT	CASVTGVNEKLFF
many	TRBJ2-1	.	TRBV12-3/TRBV12-4	TGTGCCAGCAGTCCTGGCAATGAGCAGTTCTTC	CASSPGNEQFF
many	TRBJ2-7	.	TRBV6-1	TGTGCCAGCGGGAAACGGTCACAGTTCTCCTACGAGCAGTACTTC	CASGKRSQFSYEQYF
.	TRBJ2-2	TRBD2	TRBV13	TGTGCCAGCAGCTTGTCCGGGGGGGCCGGGGAGCTGTTTTTT	CASSLSGGAGELFF
.	TRBJ2-1	TRBD2	TRBV2	TGTGCCAGCAGTGAAGCACTAGCGGGAGGGCCTATGTACAATGAGCAGTTCTTC	CASSEALAGGPMYNEQFF
once	TRBJ1-5	.	TRBV27	TGTGCTAGCACCTTAGATAGCAATCAGCCCCAGCATTTT	CASTLDSNQPQHF
many	TRBJ2-7	.	TRBV4-1	TGCGCCAGCAGCCAAGCCTTGCTTGAGGGATCTCGTACCTACGAGCAGTACTTC	CASSQALLEGSRTYEQYF
many	TRBJ1-1	.	TRBV19	TGTGCCAGTAGTATAGTAGGCAGAGGGGACACTGAAGCTTTCTTT	CASSIVGRGDTEAFF
.	TRBJ2-5	.	TRBV10-3	TGTGCCATCGGTCGACAGGATCAAGAGACCCAGTACTTC	CAIGRQDQETQYF
many	TRBJ2-1	.	TRBV7-9	TGTGCCAGCAGCGGTTCTTTAACCCTCTACAATGAGCAGTTCTTC	CASSGSLTLYNEQFF
.	TRBJ2-7	.	TRBV2	TGTGCCAGCGGCCTCGGGGAGCAGTACTTC	CASGLGEQYF
.	TRBJ2-7	TRBD1	TRBV7-9	TGTGCCAGCAGCGGCACCGGGACAGACTACGAGCAGTACTTC	CASSGTGTDYEQYF
few	TRBJ2-1	TRBD2	TRBV4-1	TGCGCCACCCAAGATAGCGGGAGCCCCCATGAGCAGTTCTTC	CATQDSGSPHEQFF